The next 20 T cell receptor beta chains were all read from a single sample in a study of T-cell reconstitution after alpha-beta-depleted transplantation in children. The TCRbeta library incorporated unique molecular identifiers. TCRdb used MiXCR to reprocess the PCR reads, holding one entry per CDR3 protein. This table holds about 260,000 distinct CDR3 sequences, around a tenth found once. Sequenced here: peripheral blood, sampled 180 days after TCRalphabeta/CD19-depleted stem cell transplant. The receptors derive from a male patient between 2 and 15 years old who had a stem cell transplant for chronic granulomatous disease, so the T cells may come from the graft donor.

With regard to this clonotype: A much larger clone lies a single base off, so this may be a read error. The chain recombines TRBV4-3 with TRBJ2-7, with D possibly TRBD2 on 6 matching bases. CDR1 and CDR2 (germline): LGHNA, YSLEER. The germline V and J ends were trimmed by 4 bases and 2 bases, with 15 bases remaining between them. This CDR3 region has 15 residues. The CDR3 coding sequence is TGCGCCAGCAGCCTGAGACTAGTGGGGGCCTACGAGCAGTACTTC. Translation: CASSLRLVGAYEQYF.

There are a few counts of this clonotype. CDR3 sequence (DNA): TGTGCCAGCAGTCAGACAGTTAGAAATTCACCCCTCCACTTT. It specifies CASSQTVRNSPLHF. The chain is built from TRBV12-3 or TRBV12-4 and TRBJ1-6; the D gene is possibly TRBD1 (5 bases). CDR3 size: 14 residues. V gave up 5 bases and J gave up 7 bases, with 12 bases separating them.

This clonotype was seen ten or more times. This chain connects TRBV7-6 to TRBJ2-1; D is perhaps TRBD2 (6 bases). V was clipped by 2 bases and J by 0 bases, with 14 bases between them. The CDR3 extends over 17 amino acids. Germline assignment: CDR1 SGHVS and CDR2 FNYEAQ. The CDR3 DNA follows: TGTGCCAGCAGCTTACCGCAAGGACTAAGCTCCTACAATGAGCAGTTCTTC. It specifies CASSLPQGLSSYNEQFF.

This clonotype was seen repeatedly, ten times or more. V gene TRBV29-1 combines with J gene TRBJ2-3; 10 nucleotides align to TRBD1. Per germline, CDR1 SQVTM and CDR2 ANQGSEA. Trimming removed 4 bases from V and 4 bases from J; junction bases left unmatched: 5. CDR3 length equals 14 residues. The CDR3 sequence: CSVGQGANPDTQYF. The CDR3, as DNA: TGCAGCGTTGGACAGGGGGCCAACCCAGATACGCAGTATTTT.

This clonotype occurred many times. V usage is TRBV6-5 and J usage is TRBJ2-7; 9 bases map to TRBD1. In germline, CDR1 is MNHEY, CDR2 SVGAGI. J gave up 0 bases and V 1 base, and 4 bases lay outside the gene matches. CDR3 size: 16 residues. Here the CDR3 reads CASSYYGTGSSYEQYF. The DNA of the CDR3 is TGTGCCAGCAGTTACTACGGGACAGGGAGCTCCTACGAGCAGTACTTC.

Ten or more counts support this clonotype. The J gene is TRBJ2-3, the V gene TRBV6-1; D remains ambiguous. CDR1 MNHNS and CDR2 SASEGT come from the germline V gene. The CDR3 is 14 residues long. The ends were cut back, 0 bases at V and 5 bases at J, with 9 bases in the middle. CDR3 DNA: TGTGCCAGCAGTGAAGCGGTTTGGGGAGATACGCAGTATTTT. Protein product: CASSEAVWGDTQYF.

The chain combines TRBV19 with TRBJ2-3; no definite D call. Trimming left V 2 bases short and J 5 bases short, with 8 bases between. Germline CDR1 and CDR2: LNHDA and SQIVND (reference sequence). The CDR3 spans 13 residues. The CDR3 region is CASSIRILDTQYF. The CDR3 DNA sequence: TGTGCCAGTAGTATACGTATCCTAGATACGCAGTATTTT.

This clonotype was observed a handful of times. CDR3 in DNA: TGTGCCAGCAGTTTAGCCAGGGCCAACACTGAAGCTTTCTTT. As protein: CASSLARANTEAFF. The V gene is TRBV12-3 or TRBV12-4, the J gene TRBJ1-1; TRBD1 might be the D (5 bases). Trimming cost V 0 bases and J 2 bases, with 7 bases left between them. The CDR3 is 14 amino acids.

Turning to this clonotype: This may come from a read error, since a much larger clone is one base off. J is TRBJ1-1 and V is TRBV10-3; D call uncertain. Germline V gene data show CDR1 as ENHRY and CDR2 as SYGVKD. This CDR3 contains 16 residues. The chain's CDR3 is CAISESELLMNTETFF. The CDR3 DNA is TGTGCCATCAGTGAGTCGGAGCTCCTCATGAACACTGAAACTTTCTTT.

This clonotype was detected many times. J is TRBJ1-4 and V is TRBV2, with 8 nucleotides matching TRBD1. With V trimmed by 7 bases and J by 17 bases, 9 bases remained unmatched. Germline V gives CDR1 SNHLY, CDR2 FYNNEI. This CDR3 region has 11 residues. CDR3 region: CASTYEGQAFF. The CDR3 nucleotides read TGTGCCAGCACTTATGAGGGACAGGCCTTTTTT.

This clonotype was seen a few times. The chain recombines TRBV5-4 with TRBJ2-1; 7 bases map to TRBD1. After removal of 4 bases from V and 4 bases from J, the junction contained 8 bases not matched to a gene. Germline CDR1 SGHNT, CDR2 YYREEE (reference sequence). The CDR3 covers 15 residues. CDR3 in amino acids: CASSPQGQLYNEQFF. DNA for the CDR3: TGTGCCAGCAGCCCCCAGGGACAGCTTTACAATGAGCAGTTCTTC. Full variable domain (rest looked up from reference TRBV5-4 and TRBJ2-1): ETGVTQSPTHLIKTRGQQVTLRCSSQSGHNTVSWYQQALGQGPQFIFQYYREEENGRGNFPPRFSGLQFPNYSSELNVNALELDDSALYLCASSPQGQLYNEQFFGPGTRLTVL.

This clonotype was picked up many times. V gene TRBV13 combines with J gene TRBJ2-7; D could derive from TRBD1 or TRBD2 (5 bases each). CDR1 and CDR2 from the germline V gene are PRHDT and FYEKMQ (reference sequence). The CDR3 loop spans 13 amino acids. The V and J ends lost 4 bases and 2 bases respectively, with 9 bases between them. The CDR3 sequence: CASSWDGAYEQYF. The DNA for the CDR3 is TGTGCCAGCAGCTGGGACGGGGCCTACGAGCAGTACTTC.

The gene calls are TRBV6-6 and TRBJ2-3, with 8 bases identical to TRBD2. Trimming took 11 bases from V and 2 from J; bases not matched to a gene: 6. CDR3 length equals 13 residues. The germline V gene has CDR1 MNHNY and CDR2 SVGAGI (reference sequence). CDR3 residues: CAGGGTYTDTQYF. CDR3 DNA sequence: TGTGCCGGCGGGGGGACCTACACAGATACGCAGTATTTT.

The rearrangement uses TRBV4-3 and TRBJ2-7; TRBD1 or TRBD2 may be the D gene (6 bases each). The CDR3 is made up of 16 amino acids. Germline V lookup: CDR1 LGHNA, CDR2 YSLEER. Trimming removed 0 bases from V and 2 bases from J, with 14 bases in between. The CDR3 protein is CASSQDYREVTYEQYF. DNA of the CDR3: TGCGCCAGCAGCCAAGATTACAGGGAGGTGACCTACGAGCAGTACTTC.

This clonotype was recorded at least ten times. The rearrangement links TRBV9 to TRBJ2-5, with D possibly called TRBD1 or TRBD2 (6 bases each). The germline CDR1 and CDR2 sequences are SGDLS and YYNGEE. V was clipped by 0 bases and J by 6 bases, with 12 bases between them. The CDR3 contains 14 residues. The CDR3 reads CASSVDGGWKTQYF. In DNA, the CDR3 is TGTGCCAGCAGCGTAGACGGGGGCTGGAAGACCCAGTACTTC.

This clonotype was counted many times. The rearrangement joins TRBV7-3 to TRBJ1-4, with D unclear. V was pared by 2 bases and J by 4 bases, with 11 bases between. Germline loops: CDR1 SGHTA, CDR2 FQGTGA. This CDR3 has 15 amino acids. CDR3 sequence: CASSLCALLNEKLFF. The CDR3 DNA sequence: TGTGCCAGCAGCTTATGCGCCCTACTTAATGAAAAACTGTTTTTT.

This clonotype was counted ten times or more. The V gene is TRBV5-1, the J gene TRBJ2-1, with 12 nucleotides matching TRBD2. The CDR3 covers 16 residues. The V segment lost 1 base and the J segment 1 base; nucleotides outside the gene matches: 0. In germline, CDR1 is SGHRS, CDR2 YFSETQ. As DNA, the CDR3 is TGCGCCAGCAGCTTGACTAGCGGGAGGTCCTACAATGAGCAGTTCTTC. Amino acid sequence: CASSLTSGRSYNEQFF.

Ten or more counts support this clonotype. The chain is built from TRBV27 and TRBJ1-4, with 9 bases matching TRBD1. CDR1 is MNHEY, CDR2 SMNVEV, per germline (reference sequence). V lost 6 bases, J lost 7 bases, and 3 bases stayed unmatched. This CDR3 is built from 13 residues. The CDR3 DNA sequence: TGTGCCAGCAGGGGACAGGGAAGTGAAAAACTGTTTTTT. It specifies CASRGQGSEKLFF.

Many counts were recorded for this clonotype. This chain joins TRBV27 and TRBJ1-5, with no clear D. V lost 6 bases to trimming and J lost 0 bases, with 15 bases between them. Per the germline V gene, CDR1 is MNHEY and CDR2 is SMNVEV (reference sequence). The CDR3 sequence is 16 residues long. CDR3 region: CASRPRPIYSNQPQHF. In DNA, the CDR3 is TGTGCCAGCAGACCTAGACCGATTTATAGCAATCAGCCCCAGCATTTT.

The V call is TRBV12-3 or TRBV12-4, the J call TRBJ1-1, with D possibly TRBD1 on 6 matching bases. V was shortened by 6 bases and J by 1 base, with 15 bases between the two germline ends. CDR3 size: 15 residues. CDR3 residues: CASSRGTLKNTEAFF. The CDR3 DNA follows: TGTGCCAGCAGCCGAGGGACACTCAAGAACACTGAAGCTTTCTTT.